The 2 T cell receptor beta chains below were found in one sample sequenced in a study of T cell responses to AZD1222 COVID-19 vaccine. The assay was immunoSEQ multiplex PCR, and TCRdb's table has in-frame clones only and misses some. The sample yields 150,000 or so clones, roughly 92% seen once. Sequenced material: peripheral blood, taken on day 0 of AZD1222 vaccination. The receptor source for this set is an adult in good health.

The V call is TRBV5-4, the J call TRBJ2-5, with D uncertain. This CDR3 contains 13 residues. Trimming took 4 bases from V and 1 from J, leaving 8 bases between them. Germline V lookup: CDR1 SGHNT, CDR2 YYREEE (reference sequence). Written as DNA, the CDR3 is TGTGCCAGCAGCAGCTTGACCCAAGAGACCCAGTACTTC. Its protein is CASSSLTQETQYF.

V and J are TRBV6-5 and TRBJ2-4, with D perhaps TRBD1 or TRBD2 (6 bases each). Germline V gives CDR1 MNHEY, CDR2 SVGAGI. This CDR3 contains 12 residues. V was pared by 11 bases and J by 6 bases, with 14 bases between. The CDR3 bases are TGTGCCGTTGGGGGGCTGTCAAACATTCAGTACTTC. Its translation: CAVGGLSNIQYF.